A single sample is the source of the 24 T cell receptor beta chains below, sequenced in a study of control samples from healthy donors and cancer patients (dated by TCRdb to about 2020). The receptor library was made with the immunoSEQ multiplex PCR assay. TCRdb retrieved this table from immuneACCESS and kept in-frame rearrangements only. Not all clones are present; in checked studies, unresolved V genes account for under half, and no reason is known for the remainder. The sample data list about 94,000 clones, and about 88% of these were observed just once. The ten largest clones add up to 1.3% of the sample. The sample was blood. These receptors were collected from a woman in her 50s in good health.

The CDR3 DNA reads as TGTGCCAGTAGTTTAGCTCAGAACACTGAAGCTTTCTTT. It codes for CASSLAQNTEAFF. The gene calls are TRBV19 and TRBJ1-1; D remains ambiguous. The CDR3 loop spans 13 amino acids. Germline assignment: CDR1 LNHDA and CDR2 SQIVND (reference sequence). V was cut by 5 bases and J by 1 base, with 8 bases left in between. Full variable domain (rest looked up from reference TRBV19 and TRBJ1-1): DGGITQSPKYLFRKEGQNVTLSCEQNLNHDAMYWYRQDPGQGLRLIYYSQIVNDFQKGDIAEGYSVSREKKESFPLTVTSAQKNPTAFYLCASSLAQNTEAFFGQGTRLTVV.

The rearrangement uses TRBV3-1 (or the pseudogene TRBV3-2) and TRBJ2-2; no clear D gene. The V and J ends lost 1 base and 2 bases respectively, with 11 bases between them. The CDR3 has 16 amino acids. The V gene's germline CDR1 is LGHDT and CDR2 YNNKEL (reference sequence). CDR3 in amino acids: CASSQGSTLNTGELFF. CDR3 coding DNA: TGTGCCAGCAGCCAAGGTTCTACTCTCAACACCGGGGAGCTGTTTTTT.

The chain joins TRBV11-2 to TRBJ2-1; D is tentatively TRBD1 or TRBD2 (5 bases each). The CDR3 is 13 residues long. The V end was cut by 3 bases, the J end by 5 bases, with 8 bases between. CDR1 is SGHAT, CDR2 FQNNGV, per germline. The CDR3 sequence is CASSLGPNNEQFF. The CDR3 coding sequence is TGTGCCAGCAGCTTGGGACCAAACAATGAGCAGTTCTTC.

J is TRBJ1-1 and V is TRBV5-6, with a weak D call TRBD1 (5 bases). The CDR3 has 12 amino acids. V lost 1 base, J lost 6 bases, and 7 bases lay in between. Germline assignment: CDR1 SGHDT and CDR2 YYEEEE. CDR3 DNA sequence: TGTGCCAGCAGCTTGTGGGGGGCTGAAGCTTTCTTT. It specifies CASSLWGAEAFF.

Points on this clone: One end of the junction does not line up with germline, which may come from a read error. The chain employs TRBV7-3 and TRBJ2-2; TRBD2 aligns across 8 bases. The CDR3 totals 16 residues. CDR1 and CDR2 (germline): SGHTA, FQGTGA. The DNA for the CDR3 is TGTGCCGGCAGCCGATTAGCGGGGAAGAACACCGGGGAGCTGTTTTTT. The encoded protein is CAGSRLAGKNTGELFF.

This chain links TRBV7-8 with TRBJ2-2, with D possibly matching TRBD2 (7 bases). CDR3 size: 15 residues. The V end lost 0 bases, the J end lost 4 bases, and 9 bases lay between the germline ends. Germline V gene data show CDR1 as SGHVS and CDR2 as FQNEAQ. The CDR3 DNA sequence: TGTGCCAGCAGCTTAGCGAGGGGGGGCACCGGGGAGCTGTTTTTT. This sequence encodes CASSLARGGTGELFF.

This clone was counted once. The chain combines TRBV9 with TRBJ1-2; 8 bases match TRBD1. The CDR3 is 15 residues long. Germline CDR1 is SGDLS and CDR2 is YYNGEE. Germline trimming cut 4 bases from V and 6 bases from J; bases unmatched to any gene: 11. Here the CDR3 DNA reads TGTGCCAGCAGCCTCCGACAGGGGTTAAGGGATGGCTACACCTTC. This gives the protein CASSLRQGLRDGYTF.

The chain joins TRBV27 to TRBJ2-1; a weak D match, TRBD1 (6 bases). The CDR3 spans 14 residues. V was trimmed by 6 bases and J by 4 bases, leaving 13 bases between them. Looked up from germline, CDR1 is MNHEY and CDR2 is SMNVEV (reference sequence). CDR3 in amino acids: CASRRTVSYNEQFF. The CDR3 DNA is TGTGCCAGCAGGCGGACAGTAAGTTACAATGAGCAGTTCTTC.

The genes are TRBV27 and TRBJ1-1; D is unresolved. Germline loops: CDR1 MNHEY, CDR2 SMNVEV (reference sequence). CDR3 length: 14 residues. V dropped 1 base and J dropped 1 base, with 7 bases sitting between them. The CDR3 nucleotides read TGTGCCAGCAGTTTATTCGCTGCGAACACTGAAGCTTTCTTT. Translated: CASSLFAANTEAFF.

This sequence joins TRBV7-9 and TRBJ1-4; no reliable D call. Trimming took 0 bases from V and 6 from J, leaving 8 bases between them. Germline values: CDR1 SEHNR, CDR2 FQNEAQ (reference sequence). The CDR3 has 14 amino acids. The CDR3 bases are TGTGCCAGCAGCTTAGCAGGAGGGTATGAAAAACTGTTTTTT. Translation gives CASSLAGGYEKLFF.

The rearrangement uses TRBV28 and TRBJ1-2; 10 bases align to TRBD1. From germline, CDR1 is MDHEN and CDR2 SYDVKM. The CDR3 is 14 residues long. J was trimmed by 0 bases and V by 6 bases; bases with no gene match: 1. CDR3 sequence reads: CASRTGGANYGYTF. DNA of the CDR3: TGTGCCAGCAGGACAGGGGGCGCTAACTATGGCTACACCTTC.

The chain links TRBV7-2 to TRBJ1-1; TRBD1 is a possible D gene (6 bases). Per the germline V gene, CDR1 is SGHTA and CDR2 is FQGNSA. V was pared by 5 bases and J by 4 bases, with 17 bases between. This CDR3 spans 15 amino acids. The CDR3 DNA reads TGTGCCAGCAGCCCTCCCGGGGGGGGGCTCACTGAAGCTTTCTTT. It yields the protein CASSPPGGGLTEAFF.

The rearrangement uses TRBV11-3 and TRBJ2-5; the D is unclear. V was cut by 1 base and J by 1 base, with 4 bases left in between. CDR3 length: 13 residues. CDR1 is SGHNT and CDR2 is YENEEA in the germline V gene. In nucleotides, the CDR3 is TGTGCCAGCAGCTTAGGTCTCCAAGAGACCCAGTACTTC. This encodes CASSLGLQETQYF. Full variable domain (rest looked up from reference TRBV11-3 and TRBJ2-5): EAGVVQSPRYKIIEKKQPVAFWCNPISGHNTLYWYLQNLGQGPELLIRYENEEAVDDSQLPKDRFSAERLKGVDSTLKIQPAELGDSAVYLCASSLGLQETQYFGPGTRLLVL.

This CDR3 reads CASSPRTSGGETQYF. The CDR3 DNA sequence: TGTGCCAGTAGTCCCCGGACTAGCGGAGGAGAGACCCAGTACTTC. The rearrangement joins TRBV19 to TRBJ2-5, with TRBD2 identical over 10 bases. CDR1 and CDR2 from the germline V gene are LNHDA and SQIVND (reference sequence). The CDR3 covers 15 residues. V lost 5 bases and J lost 4; bases outside the gene matches: 7.

The CDR3 DNA follows: TGCGCCAGCAGCCAAGGACTCTTCTCCAATGAGCAGTTCTTC. This translates into CASSQGLFSNEQFF. The chain recombines TRBV4-1 with TRBJ2-1; no definite D call. The germline CDR1 and CDR2 sequences are MGHRA and YSYEKL. The CDR3 covers 14 residues. V lost 1 base to trimming and J lost 6 bases, with 10 bases between them.

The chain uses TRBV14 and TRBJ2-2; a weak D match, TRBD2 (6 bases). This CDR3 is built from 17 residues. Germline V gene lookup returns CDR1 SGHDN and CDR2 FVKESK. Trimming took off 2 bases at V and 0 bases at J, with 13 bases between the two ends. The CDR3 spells CASSQKGTPSNTGELFF. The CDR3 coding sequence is TGTGCCAGCAGCCAAAAGGGGACTCCCTCGAACACCGGGGAGCTGTTTTTT.

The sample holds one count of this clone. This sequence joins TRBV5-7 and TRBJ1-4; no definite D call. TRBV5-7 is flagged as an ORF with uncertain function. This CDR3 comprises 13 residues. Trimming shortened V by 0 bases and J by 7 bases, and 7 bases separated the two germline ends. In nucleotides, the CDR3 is TGTGCCAGCAGCTTGGGGCTTATTGAAAAACTGTTTTTT. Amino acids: CASSLGLIEKLFF.

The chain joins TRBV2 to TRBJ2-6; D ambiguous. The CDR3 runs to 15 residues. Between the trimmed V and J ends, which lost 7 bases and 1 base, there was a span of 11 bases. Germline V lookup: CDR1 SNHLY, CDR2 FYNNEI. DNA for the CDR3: TGTGCCAGCAATCGTAGAGTATCTGGGGCCAACGTCCTGACTTTC. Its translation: CASNRRVSGANVLTF.

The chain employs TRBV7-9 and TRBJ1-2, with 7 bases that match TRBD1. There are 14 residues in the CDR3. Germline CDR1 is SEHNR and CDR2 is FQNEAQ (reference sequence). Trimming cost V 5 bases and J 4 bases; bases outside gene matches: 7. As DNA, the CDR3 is TGTGCCAGCAGCCCGCTGGGACAGCTCTATGGCTACACCTTC. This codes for CASSPLGQLYGYTF.

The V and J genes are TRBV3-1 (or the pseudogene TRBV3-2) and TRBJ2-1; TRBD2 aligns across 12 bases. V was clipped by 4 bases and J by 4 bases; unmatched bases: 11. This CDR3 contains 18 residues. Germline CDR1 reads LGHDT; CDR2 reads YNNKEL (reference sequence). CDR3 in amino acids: CASSLTRTSGRRYNEQFF. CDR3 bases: TGTGCCAGCAGCCTCACTAGAACTAGCGGGAGGCGATACAATGAGCAGTTCTTC.

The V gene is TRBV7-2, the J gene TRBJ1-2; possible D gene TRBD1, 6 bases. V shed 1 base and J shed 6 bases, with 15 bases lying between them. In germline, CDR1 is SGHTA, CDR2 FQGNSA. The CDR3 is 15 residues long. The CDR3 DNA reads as TGTGCCAGCAGCTTAGATCCCCGACAGGCGGATGGCTACACCTTC. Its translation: CASSLDPRQADGYTF. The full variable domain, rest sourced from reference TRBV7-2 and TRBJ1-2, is GAGVSQSPSNKVTEKGKDVELRCDPISGHTALYWYRQSLGQGLEFLIYFQGNSAPDKSGLPSDRFSAERTGGSVSTLTIQRTQQEDSAVYLCASSLDPRQADGYTFGSGTRLTVV.

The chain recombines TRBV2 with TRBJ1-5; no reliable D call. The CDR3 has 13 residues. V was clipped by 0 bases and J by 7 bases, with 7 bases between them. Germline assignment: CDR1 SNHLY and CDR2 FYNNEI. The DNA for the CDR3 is TGTGCCAGCAGTGAAGCGTGGTCGCAGCCCCAGCATTTT. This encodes CASSEAWSQPQHF.

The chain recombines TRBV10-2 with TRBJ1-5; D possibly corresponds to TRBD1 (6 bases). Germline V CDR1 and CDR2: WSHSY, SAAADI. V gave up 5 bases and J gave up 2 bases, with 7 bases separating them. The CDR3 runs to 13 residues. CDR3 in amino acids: CASSQGRNQPQHF. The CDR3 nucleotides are TGCGCCAGCAGTCAGGGGCGCAATCAGCCCCAGCATTTT.

The CDR3: CSPRVGYNEQFF. The CDR3 nucleotides are TGCAGCCCCCGTGTCGGGTACAATGAGCAGTTCTTC. The rearrangement uses TRBV29-1 and TRBJ2-1, with D unclear. Looked up from germline, CDR1 is SQVTM and CDR2 is ANQGSEA. V was clipped by 8 bases and J by 4 bases, with 12 bases between them. There are 12 residues in the CDR3.